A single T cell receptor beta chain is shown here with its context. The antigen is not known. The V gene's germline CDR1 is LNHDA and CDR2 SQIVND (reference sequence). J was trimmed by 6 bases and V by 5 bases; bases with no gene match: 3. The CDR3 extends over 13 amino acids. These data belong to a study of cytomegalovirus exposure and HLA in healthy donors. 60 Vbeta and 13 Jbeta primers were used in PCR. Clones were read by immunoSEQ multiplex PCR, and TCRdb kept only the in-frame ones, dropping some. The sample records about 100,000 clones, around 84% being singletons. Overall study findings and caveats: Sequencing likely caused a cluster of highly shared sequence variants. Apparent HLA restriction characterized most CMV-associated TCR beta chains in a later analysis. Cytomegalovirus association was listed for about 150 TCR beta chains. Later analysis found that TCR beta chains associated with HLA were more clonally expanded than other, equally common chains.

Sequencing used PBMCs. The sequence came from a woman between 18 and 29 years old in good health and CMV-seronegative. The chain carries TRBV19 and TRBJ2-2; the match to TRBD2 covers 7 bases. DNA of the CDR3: TGTGCCAGTAGTCGGGCGGGAGCCGGGGAGCTGTTTTTT. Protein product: CASSRAGAGELFF.